One sample yielded the 15 T cell receptor beta chains listed below, sequenced in a study of blood T cells in healthy people across ages. Alongside a J-beta primer mix, a sample-barcoded 5' primer served in a second PCR lasting 7 to 11 cycles. TCRdb fed the 5' RACE reads into MiXCR, producing one record per CDR3 protein. The table includes over a million distinct CDR3 sequences, around 25% detected once. In addition, the sample was reused for a study of T cells of mothers and their children.

Sequencing input: blood. The source of these receptors is a girl aged 2-9 years in good health.

The V call is TRBV12-3 or TRBV12-4, the J call TRBJ2-5, with D unclear. The J call may be wrong; the DNA end is better matched by TRBJ2-1. This CDR3 contains 14 residues. CDR3 loop: CASSFSVKFNEQFF. As DNA, the CDR3 is TGTGCCAGCAGTTTTTCCGTTAAATTCAATGAGCAGTTCTTC.

This clonotype was seen more than once but under ten times. The V and J genes are TRBV9 and TRBJ2-1, with TRBD2 as a possible D gene (6 bases). Germline loops: CDR1 SGDLS, CDR2 YYNGEE. The CDR3 sequence is 17 residues long. V was cut by 3 bases and J by 0 bases, with 16 bases left in between. CDR3 sequence (DNA): TGTGCCAGCAGCGCGAGTGGCCGGGACTCCTCCTACAATGAGCAGTTCTTC. Amino acid sequence: CASSASGRDSSYNEQFF.

Note on this clonotype: One junction end disagrees with the germline gene, perhaps due to a read error. This chain links TRBV7-2 with TRBJ2-3, with a weak D call TRBD2 (7 bases). CDR3 length: 16 residues. The V gene's germline CDR1 is SGHTA and CDR2 FQGNSA. The CDR3 DNA sequence: TGCGCCAGCAGCTTAGAAGGGGGGGGGTACACAGATACGCAGTATTTT. It is translated as CASSLEGGGYTDTQYF.

J is TRBJ2-5 and V is TRBV12-3 or TRBV12-4; the match to TRBD1 covers 11 bases. The DNA end is more similar to TRBJ2-1, so the J call may be wrong. This CDR3 contains 14 residues. The chain's CDR3 is CASSPWDRGIEQFF. The CDR3 region has the DNA TGTGCCAGCAGTCCCTGGGACAGGGGGATTGAGCAGTTCTTC.

This clonotype was detected only a few times. The rearrangement uses TRBV7-9 and TRBJ2-7; the D gene is possibly TRBD2 (7 bases). The CDR3 spans 13 residues. Germline V gene sequence: CDR1 SEHNR, CDR2 FQNEAQ (reference sequence). V lost 8 bases to trimming and J lost 3 bases, with 14 bases between them. The CDR3 reads CASGGGPNYEQYF. Here the CDR3 DNA reads TGTGCCAGCGGGGGGGGGCCGAACTACGAGCAGTACTTC.

This clonotype occurred a few times. The conserved phenylalanine or tryptophan is not found at the CDR3 terminus, so this likely reflects a read error. This sequence joins TRBV28 and TRBJ2-5, with D unresolved. The germline V gene encodes CDR1 MDHEN and CDR2 SYDVKM. CDR3 length: 16 amino acids. With 5 bases removed from V and 3 bases from J, the gap between germline ends came to 19 bases. The CDR3 here is CASSPPPWTDEETQYS. The CDR3 nucleotides read TGTGCCAGCAGTCCACCCCCGTGGACGGATGAAGAGACCCAGTACTCC.

The chain links TRBV11-3 to TRBJ1-1; D is possibly TRBD1 (5 bases). With 1 base removed from V and 9 bases from J, the gap between germline ends came to 12 bases. There are 13 residues in the CDR3. Germline V lookup: CDR1 SGHNT, CDR2 YENEEA. DNA of the CDR3: TGTGCCAGCAGCTTAGCGTGGAAGGACAAAGCTTTCTTT. Translating gives CASSLAWKDKAFF.

The chain joins TRBV6-2 or TRBV6-3 to TRBJ2-2, with a weak D call TRBD1 (5 bases). CDR1 and CDR2 from the germline V gene are MNHEY and SVGEGT. The V end lost 5 bases, the J end lost 5 bases, and 9 bases lay between the germline ends. The CDR3 length is 13 residues. This CDR3 is CASSRYRTGELFF. As DNA, the CDR3 is TGTGCCAGCAGTCGCTACAGGACCGGGGAGCTGTTTTTT.

The chain couples TRBV10-3 to TRBJ2-1, with D possibly being TRBD1 or TRBD2 (5 bases each). Germline V gives CDR1 ENHRY, CDR2 SYGVKD. Between the trimmed V and J ends, which lost 6 bases and 10 bases, there was a span of 13 bases. The CDR3 totals 12 residues. CDR3 sequence: CAIRERGLEQFF. CDR3 DNA: TGTGCCATCAGGGAGAGGGGATTGGAGCAGTTCTTC.

This clonotype was seen many times. The rearrangement joins TRBV15 to TRBJ2-7; 11 bases map to TRBD2. From germline, CDR1 is LNHNV and CDR2 YYDKDF (reference sequence). With V trimmed by 5 bases and J by 2 bases, 8 bases remained unmatched. The CDR3 loop spans 16 amino acids. The CDR3 coding sequence is TGTGCCACCAGCGAGGCGGGACTAGCGGTAACCTACGAGCAGTACTTC. It translates to CATSEAGLAVTYEQYF.

This clonotype occurred a few times. This chain joins TRBV29-1 and TRBJ2-1; a possible D gene is TRBD2 (8 bases). This CDR3 is built from 16 residues. V shed 7 bases and J shed 2 bases, with 21 bases lying between them. Germline-derived CDR1 and CDR2 are SQVTM and ANQGSEA. The CDR3 here is CSALGTEAGAYNEQFF. The CDR3 DNA reads as TGCAGCGCGCTCGGGACAGAAGCGGGGGCCTACAATGAGCAGTTCTTC.

This clonotype was detected only a few times. The V gene is TRBV29-1, the J gene TRBJ2-5; 7 positions agree with TRBD2. The germline gives CDR1 SQVTM, CDR2 ANQGSEA. The CDR3 contains 14 residues. The junction had 7 bases not matched to a gene; V was cut back by 0 bases and J by 6 bases. The CDR3 spells CSVEEGRGVQTQYF. The DNA for the CDR3 is TGCAGCGTTGAAGAAGGACGGGGGGTTCAGACCCAGTACTTC.

This sequence joins TRBV29-1 and TRBJ2-5; 8 positions match TRBD1. The last part of the DNA fits TRBJ2-7 better; the J call may be wrong. Germline V CDR1 and CDR2: SQVTM, ANQGSEA. The length of the CDR3 is 12 residues. CDR3 sequence: CSAGGQGNEQYF. In DNA, the CDR3 is TGCAGCGCTGGAGGACAGGGTAACGAGCAGTACTTC.

Details on this clonotype: The junction and the germline gene differ at one end; a read error may be behind it. The V call is TRBV9, the J call TRBJ2-3; no firm D call. Germline lookup yields CDR1 SGDLS and CDR2 YYNGEE. The CDR3 spans 11 residues. The CDR3 region has the DNA TGTGCCAACAGCTCCGAAGATACGCAGTATTTT. Its translation is CANSSEDTQYF.

This clonotype was picked up a small number of times. This sequence joins TRBV3-1 and TRBJ1-2; 8 nucleotides match TRBD1. The ends lost 3 bases at V and 8 bases at J; junction bases unmatched: 17. From germline, CDR1 is LGHDT and CDR2 YNNKEL (reference sequence). There are 17 residues in the CDR3. Here the CDR3 reads CASSHGDRRSAATGYTF. CDR3 coding DNA: TGTGCCAGCAGCCATGGGGACAGGAGATCGGCCGCTACAGGCTACACCTTC.